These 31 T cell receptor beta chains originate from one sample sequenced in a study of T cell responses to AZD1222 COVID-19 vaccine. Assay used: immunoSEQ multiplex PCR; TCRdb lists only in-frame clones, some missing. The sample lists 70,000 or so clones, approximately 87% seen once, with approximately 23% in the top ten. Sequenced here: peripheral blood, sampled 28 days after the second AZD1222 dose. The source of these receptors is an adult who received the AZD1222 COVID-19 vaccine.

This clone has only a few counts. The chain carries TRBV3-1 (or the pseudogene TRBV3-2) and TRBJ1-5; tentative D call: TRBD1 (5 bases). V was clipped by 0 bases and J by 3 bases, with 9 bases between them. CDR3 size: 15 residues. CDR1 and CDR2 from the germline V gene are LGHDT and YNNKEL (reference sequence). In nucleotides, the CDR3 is TGTGCCAGCAGCCAAGACGGGGCCGCCAATCAGCCCCAGCATTTT. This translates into CASSQDGAANQPQHF.

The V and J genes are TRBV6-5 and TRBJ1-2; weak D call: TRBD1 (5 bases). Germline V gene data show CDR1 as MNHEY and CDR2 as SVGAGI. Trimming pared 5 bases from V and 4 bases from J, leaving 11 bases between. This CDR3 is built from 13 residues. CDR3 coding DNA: TGTGCCAGCAGTCCCCTCGGGGGCTATGGCTACACCTTC. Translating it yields CASSPLGGYGYTF.

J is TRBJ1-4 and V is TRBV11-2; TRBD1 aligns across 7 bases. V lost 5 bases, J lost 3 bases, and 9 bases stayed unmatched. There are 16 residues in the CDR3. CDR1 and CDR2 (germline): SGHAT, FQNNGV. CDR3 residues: CASSLPRGGSNEKLFF. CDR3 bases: TGTGCCAGCAGCCTCCCCAGGGGGGGATCTAATGAAAAACTGTTTTTT.

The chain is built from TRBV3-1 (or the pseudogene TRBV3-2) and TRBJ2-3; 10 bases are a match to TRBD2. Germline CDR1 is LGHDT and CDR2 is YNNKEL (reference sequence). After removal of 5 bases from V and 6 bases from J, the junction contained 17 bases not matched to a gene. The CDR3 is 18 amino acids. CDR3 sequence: CASSNPPTSGARGDTQYF. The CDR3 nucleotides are TGTGCCAGCAGCAACCCACCAACTAGCGGGGCAAGAGGGGATACGCAGTATTTT.

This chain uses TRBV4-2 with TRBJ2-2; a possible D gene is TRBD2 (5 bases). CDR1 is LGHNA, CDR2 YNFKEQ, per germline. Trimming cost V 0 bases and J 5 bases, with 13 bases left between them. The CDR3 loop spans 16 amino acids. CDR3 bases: TGTGCCAGCAGCCAAGAAGAGGGAGCATGGACCGGGGAGCTGTTTTTT. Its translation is CASSQEEGAWTGELFF.

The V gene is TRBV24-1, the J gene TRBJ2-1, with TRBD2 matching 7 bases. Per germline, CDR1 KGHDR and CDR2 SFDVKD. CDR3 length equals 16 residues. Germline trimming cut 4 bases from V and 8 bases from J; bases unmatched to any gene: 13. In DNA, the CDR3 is TGTGCCACCAGTGAAGGGATCGCCGGGAGGTGGGATGAGCAGTTCTTC. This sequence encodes CATSEGIAGRWDEQFF.

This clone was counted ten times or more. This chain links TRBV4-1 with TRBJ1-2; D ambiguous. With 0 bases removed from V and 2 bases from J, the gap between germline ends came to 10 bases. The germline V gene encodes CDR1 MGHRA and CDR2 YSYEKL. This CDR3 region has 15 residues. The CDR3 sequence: CASSQDRGENYGYTF. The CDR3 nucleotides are TGCGCCAGCAGCCAAGATAGAGGTGAGAACTATGGCTACACCTTC.

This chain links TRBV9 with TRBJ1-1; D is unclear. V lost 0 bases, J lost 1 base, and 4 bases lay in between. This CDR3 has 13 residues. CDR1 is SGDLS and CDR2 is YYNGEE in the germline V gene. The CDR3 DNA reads TGTGCCAGCAGCGTAGAGGAGAACACTGAAGCTTTCTTT. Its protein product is CASSVEENTEAFF. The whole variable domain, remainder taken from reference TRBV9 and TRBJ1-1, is DSGVTQTPKHLITATGQRVTLRCSPRSGDLSVYWYQQSLDQGLQFLIQYYNGEERAKGNILERFSAQQFPDLHSELNLSSLELGDSALYFCASSVEENTEAFFGQGTRLTVV.

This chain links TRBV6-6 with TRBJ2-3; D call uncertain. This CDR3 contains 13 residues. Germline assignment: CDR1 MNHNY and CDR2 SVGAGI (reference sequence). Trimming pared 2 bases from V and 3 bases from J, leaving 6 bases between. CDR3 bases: TGTGCCAGCAGTTACAGGGAAACAGATACGCAGTATTTT. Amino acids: CASSYRETDTQYF.

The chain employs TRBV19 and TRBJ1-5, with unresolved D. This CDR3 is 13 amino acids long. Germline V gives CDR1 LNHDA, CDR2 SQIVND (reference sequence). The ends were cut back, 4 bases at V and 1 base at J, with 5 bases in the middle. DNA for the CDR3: TGTGCCAGTAGTACCGGAAGCAATCAGCCCCAGCATTTT. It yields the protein CASSTGSNQPQHF.

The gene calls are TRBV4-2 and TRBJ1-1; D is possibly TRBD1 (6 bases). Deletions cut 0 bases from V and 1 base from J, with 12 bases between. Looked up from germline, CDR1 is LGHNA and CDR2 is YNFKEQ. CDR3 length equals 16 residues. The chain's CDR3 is CASSQDENRANTEAFF. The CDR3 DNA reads TGTGCCAGCAGCCAAGATGAAAACAGGGCGAACACTGAAGCTTTCTTT.

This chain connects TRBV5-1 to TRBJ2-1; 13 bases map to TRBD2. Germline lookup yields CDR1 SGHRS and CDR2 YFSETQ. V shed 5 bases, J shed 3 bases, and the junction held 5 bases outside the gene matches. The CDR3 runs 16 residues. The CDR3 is CASRPGLAGIYNEQFF. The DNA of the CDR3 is TGCGCCAGCAGACCGGGACTAGCGGGGATCTACAATGAGCAGTTCTTC.

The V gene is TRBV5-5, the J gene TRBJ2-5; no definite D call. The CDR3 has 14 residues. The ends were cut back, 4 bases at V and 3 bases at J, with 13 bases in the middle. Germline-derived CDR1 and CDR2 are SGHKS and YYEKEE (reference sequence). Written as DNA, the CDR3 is TGTGCCAGCAGCCCCATCTTTGGGGAAGAGACCCAGTACTTC. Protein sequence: CASSPIFGEETQYF.

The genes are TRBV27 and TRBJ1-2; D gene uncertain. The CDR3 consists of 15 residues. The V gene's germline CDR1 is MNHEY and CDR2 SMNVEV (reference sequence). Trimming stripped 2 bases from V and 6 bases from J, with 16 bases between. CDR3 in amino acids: CASSLDPIWPDGYTF. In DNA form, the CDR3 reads TGTGCCAGCAGTTTAGACCCCATCTGGCCCGATGGCTACACCTTC.

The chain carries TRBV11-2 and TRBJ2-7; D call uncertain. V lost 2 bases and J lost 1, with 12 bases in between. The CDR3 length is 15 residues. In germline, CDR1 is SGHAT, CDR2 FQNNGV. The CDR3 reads CASSLIGRRSYEQYF. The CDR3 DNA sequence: TGTGCCAGCAGCTTAATAGGTAGGAGATCCTACGAGCAGTACTTC.

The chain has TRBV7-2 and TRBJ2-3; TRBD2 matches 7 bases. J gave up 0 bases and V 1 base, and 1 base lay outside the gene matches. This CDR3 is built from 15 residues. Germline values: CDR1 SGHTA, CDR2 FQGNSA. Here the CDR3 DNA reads TGTGCCAGCAGCTTAGAAGCGGGAAGCACAGATACGCAGTATTTT. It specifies CASSLEAGSTDTQYF.

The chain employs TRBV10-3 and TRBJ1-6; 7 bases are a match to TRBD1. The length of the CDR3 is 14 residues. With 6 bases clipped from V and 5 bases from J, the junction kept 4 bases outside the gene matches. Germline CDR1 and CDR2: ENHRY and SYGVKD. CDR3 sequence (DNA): TGTGCCATCAGCCGGGACAGTAATAATTCACCCCTCCACTTT. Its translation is CAISRDSNNSPLHF.

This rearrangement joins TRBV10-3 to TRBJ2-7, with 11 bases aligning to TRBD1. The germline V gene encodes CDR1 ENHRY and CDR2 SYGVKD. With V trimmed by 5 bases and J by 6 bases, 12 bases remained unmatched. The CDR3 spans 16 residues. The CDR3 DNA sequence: TGTGCCATCAGTACCTCGGGGACAGGGGGTTACGGCGAGCAGTACTTC. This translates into CAISTSGTGGYGEQYF.

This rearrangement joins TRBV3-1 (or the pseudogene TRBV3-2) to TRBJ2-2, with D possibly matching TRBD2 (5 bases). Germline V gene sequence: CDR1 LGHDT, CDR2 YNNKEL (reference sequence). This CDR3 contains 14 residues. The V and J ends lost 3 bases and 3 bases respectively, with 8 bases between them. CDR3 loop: CASSHRGYTGELFF. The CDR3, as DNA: TGTGCCAGCAGCCATCGGGGATACACCGGGGAGCTGTTTTTT.

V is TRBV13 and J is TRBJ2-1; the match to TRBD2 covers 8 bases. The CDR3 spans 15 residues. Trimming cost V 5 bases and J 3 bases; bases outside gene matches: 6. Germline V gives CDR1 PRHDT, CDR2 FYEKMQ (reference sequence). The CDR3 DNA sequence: TGTGCCAGCAGCCCCCCAAGCGGGAGCTACAATGAGCAGTTCTTC. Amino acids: CASSPPSGSYNEQFF.

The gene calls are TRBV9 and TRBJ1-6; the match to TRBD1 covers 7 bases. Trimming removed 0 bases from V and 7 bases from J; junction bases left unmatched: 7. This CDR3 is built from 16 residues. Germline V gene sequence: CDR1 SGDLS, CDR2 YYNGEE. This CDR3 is CASSVGEPGQNSPLHF. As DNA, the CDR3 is TGTGCCAGCAGCGTAGGGGAACCGGGACAGAATTCACCCCTCCACTTT.

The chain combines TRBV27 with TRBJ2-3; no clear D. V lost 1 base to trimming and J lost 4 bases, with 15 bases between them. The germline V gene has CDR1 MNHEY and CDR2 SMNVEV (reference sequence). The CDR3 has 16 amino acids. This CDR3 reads CASSLYWTPYADTQYF. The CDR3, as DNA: TGTGCCAGCAGTTTATATTGGACCCCCTACGCAGATACGCAGTATTTT.

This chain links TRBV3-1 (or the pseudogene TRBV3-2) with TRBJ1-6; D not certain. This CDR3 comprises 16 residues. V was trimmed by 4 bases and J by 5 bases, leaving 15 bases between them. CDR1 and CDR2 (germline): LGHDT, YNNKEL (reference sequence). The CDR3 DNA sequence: TGTGCCAGCAGCCCGACCCATTATCCGAATAATTCACCCCTCCACTTT. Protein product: CASSPTHYPNNSPLHF.

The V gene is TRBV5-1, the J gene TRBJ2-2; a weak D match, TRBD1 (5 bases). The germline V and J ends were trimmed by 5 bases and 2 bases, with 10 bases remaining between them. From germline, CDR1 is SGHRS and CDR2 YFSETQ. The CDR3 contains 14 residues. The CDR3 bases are TGCGCCAGCAGACCGGACATAAACACCGGGGAGCTGTTTTTT. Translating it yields CASRPDINTGELFF.

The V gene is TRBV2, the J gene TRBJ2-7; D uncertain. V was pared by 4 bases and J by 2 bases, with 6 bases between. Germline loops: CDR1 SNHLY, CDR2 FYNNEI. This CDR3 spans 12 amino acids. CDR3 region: CASSGATYEQYF. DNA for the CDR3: TGTGCCAGCAGTGGGGCTACCTACGAGCAGTACTTC. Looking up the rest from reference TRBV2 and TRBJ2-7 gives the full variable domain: EPEVTQTPSHQVTQMGQEVILRCVPISNHLYFYWYRQILGQKVEFLVSFYNNEISEKSEIFDDQFSVERPDGSNFTLKIRSTKLEDSAMYFCASSGATYEQYFGPGTRLTVT.

The CDR3 nucleotides are TGTGCCAGCTCACTCAAGGCAACTAGCGGGAGTGCTGAGCAGTTCTTC. The encoded protein is CASSLKATSGSAEQFF. This chain links TRBV18 with TRBJ2-1; 11 bases map to TRBD2. Germline V gives CDR1 KGHSH, CDR2 LQKENI. V lost 4 bases and J lost 9; bases outside the gene matches: 11. The CDR3 is 16 amino acids. The full variable domain, rest sourced from reference TRBV18 and TRBJ2-1, is NAGVMQNPRHLVRRRGQEARLRCSPMKGHSHVYWYRQLPEEGLKFMVYLQKENIIDESGMPKERFSAEFPKEGPSILRIQQVVRGDSAAYFCASSLKATSGSAEQFFGPGTRLTVL.

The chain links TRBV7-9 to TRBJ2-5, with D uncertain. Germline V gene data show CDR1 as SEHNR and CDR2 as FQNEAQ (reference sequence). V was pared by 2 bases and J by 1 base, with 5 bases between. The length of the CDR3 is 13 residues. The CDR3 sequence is CASSLQIQETQYF. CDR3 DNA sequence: TGTGCCAGCAGCTTACAGATCCAAGAGACCCAGTACTTC.

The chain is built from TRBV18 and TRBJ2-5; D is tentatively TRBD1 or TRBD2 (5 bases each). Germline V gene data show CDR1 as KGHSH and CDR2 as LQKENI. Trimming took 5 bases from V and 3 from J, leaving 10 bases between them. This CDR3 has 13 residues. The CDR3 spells CASSIGTKETQYF. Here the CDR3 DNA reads TGTGCCAGCTCAATTGGGACCAAAGAGACCCAGTACTTC.

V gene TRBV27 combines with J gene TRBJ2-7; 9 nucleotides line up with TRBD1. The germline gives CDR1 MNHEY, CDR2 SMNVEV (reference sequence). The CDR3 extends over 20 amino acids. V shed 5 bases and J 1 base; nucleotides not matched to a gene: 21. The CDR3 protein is CASSQRRTGARDQLSYEQYF. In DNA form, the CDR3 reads TGTGCCAGCAGTCAAAGGAGGACAGGGGCGCGGGATCAACTATCCTACGAGCAGTACTTC.

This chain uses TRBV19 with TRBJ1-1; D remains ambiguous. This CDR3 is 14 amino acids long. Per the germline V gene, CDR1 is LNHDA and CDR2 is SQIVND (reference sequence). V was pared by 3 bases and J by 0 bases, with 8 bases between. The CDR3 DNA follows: TGTGCCAGTAGTATGAGAAGGATGAACACTGAAGCTTTCTTT. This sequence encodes CASSMRRMNTEAFF. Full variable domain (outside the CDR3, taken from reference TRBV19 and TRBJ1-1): DGGITQSPKYLFRKEGQNVTLSCEQNLNHDAMYWYRQDPGQGLRLIYYSQIVNDFQKGDIAEGYSVSREKKESFPLTVTSAQKNPTAFYLCASSMRRMNTEAFFGQGTRLTVV.

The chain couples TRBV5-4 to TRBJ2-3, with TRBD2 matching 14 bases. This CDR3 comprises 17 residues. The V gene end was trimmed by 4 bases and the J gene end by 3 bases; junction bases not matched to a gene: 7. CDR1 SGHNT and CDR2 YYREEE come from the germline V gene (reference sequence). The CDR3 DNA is TGTGCCAGCAGCCTTGGGACTAGCGGGAGTATAACAGATACGCAGTATTTT. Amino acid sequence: CASSLGTSGSITDTQYF.